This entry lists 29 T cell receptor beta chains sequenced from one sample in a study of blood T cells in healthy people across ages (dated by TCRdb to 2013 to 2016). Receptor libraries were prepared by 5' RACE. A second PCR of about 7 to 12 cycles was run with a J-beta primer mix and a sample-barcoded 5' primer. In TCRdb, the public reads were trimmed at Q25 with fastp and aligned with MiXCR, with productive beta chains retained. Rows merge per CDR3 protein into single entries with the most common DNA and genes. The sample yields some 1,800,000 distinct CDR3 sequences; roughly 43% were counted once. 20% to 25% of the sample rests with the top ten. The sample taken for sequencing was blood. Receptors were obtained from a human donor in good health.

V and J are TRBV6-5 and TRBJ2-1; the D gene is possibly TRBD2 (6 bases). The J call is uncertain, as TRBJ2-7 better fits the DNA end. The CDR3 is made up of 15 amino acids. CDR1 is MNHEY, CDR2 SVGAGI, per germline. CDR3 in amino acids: CASSPFLTGDSEQYF. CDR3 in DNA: TGTGCCAGCAGCCCATTTCTAACGGGGGATAGTGAGCAGTACTTC.

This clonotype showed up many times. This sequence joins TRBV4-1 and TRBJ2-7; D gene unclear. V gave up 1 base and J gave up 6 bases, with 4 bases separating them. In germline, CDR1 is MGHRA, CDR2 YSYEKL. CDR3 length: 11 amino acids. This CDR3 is CASSQGSEQYF. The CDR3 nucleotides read TGCGCCAGCAGCCAAGGAAGCGAGCAGTACTTC.

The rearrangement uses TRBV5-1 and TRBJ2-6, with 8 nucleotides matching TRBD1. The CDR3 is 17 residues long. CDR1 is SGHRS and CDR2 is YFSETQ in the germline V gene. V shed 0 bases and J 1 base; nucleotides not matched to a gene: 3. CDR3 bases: TGCGCCAGCAGCTTGGGACAGGGGCCATCTGGGGCCAACGTCCTGACTTTC. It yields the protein CASSLGQGPSGANVLTF.

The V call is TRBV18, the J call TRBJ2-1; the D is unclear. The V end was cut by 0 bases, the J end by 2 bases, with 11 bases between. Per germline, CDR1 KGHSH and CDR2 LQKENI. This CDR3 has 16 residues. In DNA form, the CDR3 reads TGTGCCAGCTCACCACCGGCAGGACCCACCTACAATGAGCAGTTCTTC. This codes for CASSPPAGPTYNEQFF.

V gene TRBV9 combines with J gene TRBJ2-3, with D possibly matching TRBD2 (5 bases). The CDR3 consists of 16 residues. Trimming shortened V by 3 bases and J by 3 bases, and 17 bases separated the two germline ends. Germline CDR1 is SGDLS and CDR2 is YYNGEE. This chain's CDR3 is CASSERVGQPTDTQYF. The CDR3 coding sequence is TGTGCCAGCAGCGAGAGGGTGGGCCAGCCAACAGATACGCAGTATTTT.

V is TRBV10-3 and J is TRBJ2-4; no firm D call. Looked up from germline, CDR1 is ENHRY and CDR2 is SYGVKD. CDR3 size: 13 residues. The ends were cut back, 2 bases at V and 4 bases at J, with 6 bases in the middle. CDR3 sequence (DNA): TGTGCCATCAGTGAGCCGGCAAAAAACATTCAGTACTTC. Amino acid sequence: CAISEPAKNIQYF.

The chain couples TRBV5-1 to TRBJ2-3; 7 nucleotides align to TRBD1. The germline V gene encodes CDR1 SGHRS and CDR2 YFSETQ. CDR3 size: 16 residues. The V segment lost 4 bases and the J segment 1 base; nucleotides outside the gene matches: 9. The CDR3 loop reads CASSEQGYHGTDTQYF. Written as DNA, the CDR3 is TGCGCCAGCAGCGAACAGGGGTACCACGGCACAGATACGCAGTATTTT.

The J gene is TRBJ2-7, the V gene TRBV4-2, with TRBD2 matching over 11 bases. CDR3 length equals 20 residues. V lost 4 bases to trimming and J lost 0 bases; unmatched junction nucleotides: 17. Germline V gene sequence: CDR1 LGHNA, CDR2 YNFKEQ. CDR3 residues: CASSPLRASGGPYGSYEQYF. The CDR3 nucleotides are TGTGCCAGCAGCCCCCTAAGGGCTAGCGGGGGGCCATACGGCTCCTACGAGCAGTACTTC.

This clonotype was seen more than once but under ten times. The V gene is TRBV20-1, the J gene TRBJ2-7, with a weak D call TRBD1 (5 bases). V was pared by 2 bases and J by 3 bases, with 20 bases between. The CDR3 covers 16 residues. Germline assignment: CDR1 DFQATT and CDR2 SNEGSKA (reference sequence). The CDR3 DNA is TGCAGTGCTAGACCTGCGCAGGGAAGTTCTTTCTACGAGCAGTACTTC. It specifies CSARPAQGSSFYEQYF.

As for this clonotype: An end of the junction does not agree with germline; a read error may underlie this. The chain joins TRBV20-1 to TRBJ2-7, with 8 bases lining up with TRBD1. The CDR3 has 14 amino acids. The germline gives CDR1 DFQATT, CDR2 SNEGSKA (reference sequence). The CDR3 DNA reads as TGCAGTGCTAGAAGGGGACAGGCTCCCTACGAGCAGGACTTC. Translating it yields CSARRGQAPYEQDF.

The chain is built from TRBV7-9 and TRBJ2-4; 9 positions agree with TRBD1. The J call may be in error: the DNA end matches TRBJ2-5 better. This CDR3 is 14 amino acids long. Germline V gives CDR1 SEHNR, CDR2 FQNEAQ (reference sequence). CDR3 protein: CASSTGQGRQTQYF. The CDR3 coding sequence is TGTGCCAGCAGCACCGGACAGGGGAGGCAGACCCAGTACTTC.

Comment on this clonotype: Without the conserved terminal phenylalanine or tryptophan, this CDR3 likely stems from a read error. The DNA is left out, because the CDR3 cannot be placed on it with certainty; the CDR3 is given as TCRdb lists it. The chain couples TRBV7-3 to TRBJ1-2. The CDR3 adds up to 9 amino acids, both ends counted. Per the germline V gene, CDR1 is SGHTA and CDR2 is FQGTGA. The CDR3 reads CASSLIRAS.

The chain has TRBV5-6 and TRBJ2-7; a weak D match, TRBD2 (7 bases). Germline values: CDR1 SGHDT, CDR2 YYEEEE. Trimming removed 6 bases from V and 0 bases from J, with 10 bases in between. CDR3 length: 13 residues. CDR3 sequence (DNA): TGTGCCAGCAACCGGGGGGCCTCCTACGAGCAGTACTTC. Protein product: CASNRGASYEQYF. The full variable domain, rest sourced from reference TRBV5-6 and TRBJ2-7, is DAGVTQSPTHLIKTRGQQVTLRCSPKSGHDTVSWYQQALGQGPQFIFQYYEEEERQRGNFPDRFSGHQFPNYSSELNVNALLLGDSALYLCASNRGASYEQYFGPGTRLTVT.

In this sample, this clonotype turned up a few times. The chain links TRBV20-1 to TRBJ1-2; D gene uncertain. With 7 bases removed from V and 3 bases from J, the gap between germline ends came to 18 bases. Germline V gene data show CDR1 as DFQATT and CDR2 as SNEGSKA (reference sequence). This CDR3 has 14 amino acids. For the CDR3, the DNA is TGCAGTGACGCGTCCTCGGGTATTTACTATGGCTACACCTTC. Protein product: CSDASSGIYYGYTF.

The CDR3 bases are TGTGCCAGCAGTCCCAAGGGGGCGGGTACGCAGTATTTT. Residues: CASSPKGAGTQYF. The V and J genes are TRBV12-3 or TRBV12-4 and TRBJ2-3, with 7 bases identical to TRBD1. Trimming took 5 bases from V and 8 from J; bases not matched to a gene: 7. The CDR3 covers 13 residues.

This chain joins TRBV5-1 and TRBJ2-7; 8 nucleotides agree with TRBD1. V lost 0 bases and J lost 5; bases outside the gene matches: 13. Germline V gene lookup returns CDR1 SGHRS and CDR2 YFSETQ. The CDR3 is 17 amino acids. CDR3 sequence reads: CASSLEPMGQALNEQYF. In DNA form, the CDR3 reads TGCGCCAGCAGCTTGGAACCAATGGGACAGGCATTAAACGAGCAGTACTTC.

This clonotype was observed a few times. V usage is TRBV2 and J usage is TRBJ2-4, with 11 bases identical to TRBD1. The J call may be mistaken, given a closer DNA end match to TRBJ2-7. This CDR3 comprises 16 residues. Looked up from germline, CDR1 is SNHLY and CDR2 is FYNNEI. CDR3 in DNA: TGTGCCAGCAGTGACAGGCGCGGGACAGGGGGTTACGAGCAGTACTTC. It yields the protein CASSDRRGTGGYEQYF.

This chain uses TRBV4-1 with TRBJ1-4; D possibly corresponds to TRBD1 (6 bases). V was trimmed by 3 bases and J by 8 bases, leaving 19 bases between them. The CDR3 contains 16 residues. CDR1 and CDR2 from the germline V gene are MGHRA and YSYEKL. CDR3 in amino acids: CASSQAKGGLGEKLFF. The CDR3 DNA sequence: TGCGCCAGCAGCCAGGCTAAAGGGGGGTTAGGAGAAAAACTGTTTTTT.

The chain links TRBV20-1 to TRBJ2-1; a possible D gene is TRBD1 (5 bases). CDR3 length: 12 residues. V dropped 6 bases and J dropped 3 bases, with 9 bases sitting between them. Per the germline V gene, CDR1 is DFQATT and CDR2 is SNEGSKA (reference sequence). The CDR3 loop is CSATDNYNEQFF. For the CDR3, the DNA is TGCAGTGCCACGGACAACTACAATGAGCAGTTCTTC.

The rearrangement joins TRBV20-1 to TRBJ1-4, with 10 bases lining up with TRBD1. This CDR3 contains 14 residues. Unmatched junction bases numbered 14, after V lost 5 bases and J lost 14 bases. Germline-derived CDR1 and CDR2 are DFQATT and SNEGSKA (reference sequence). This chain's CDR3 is CSAGDRGRDGNLFF. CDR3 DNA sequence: TGCAGTGCTGGGGACAGGGGAAGAGATGGGAATCTGTTTTTT.

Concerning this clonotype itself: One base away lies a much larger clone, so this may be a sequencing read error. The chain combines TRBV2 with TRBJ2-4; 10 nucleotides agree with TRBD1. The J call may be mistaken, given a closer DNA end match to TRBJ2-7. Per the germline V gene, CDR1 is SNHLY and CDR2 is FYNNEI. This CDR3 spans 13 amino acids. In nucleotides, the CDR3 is TGTGCCAGCAGGGGGACAGGGGACGACGAGCAGTACTTC. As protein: CASRGTGDDEQYF.

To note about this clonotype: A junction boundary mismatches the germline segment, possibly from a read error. The CDR3 DNA reads as TGTGCCAGCAGCCAAGATCCGTCCGGGAGGGGGCAAGGCACCGGGAAGCTGTTTTTT. This encodes CASSQDPSGRGQGTGKLFF. The V gene is TRBV4-2, the J gene TRBJ2-2; D may be TRBD2 (8 bases). The CDR3 consists of 19 residues. From germline, CDR1 is LGHNA and CDR2 YNFKEQ.

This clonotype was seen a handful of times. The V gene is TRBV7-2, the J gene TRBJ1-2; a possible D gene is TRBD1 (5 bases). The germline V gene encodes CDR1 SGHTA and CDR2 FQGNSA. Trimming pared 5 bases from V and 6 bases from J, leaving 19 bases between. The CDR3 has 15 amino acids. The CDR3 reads CASSLNPGAADGYTF. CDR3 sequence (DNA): TGTGCCAGCAGCCTAAATCCCGGGGCCGCGGATGGCTACACCTTC.

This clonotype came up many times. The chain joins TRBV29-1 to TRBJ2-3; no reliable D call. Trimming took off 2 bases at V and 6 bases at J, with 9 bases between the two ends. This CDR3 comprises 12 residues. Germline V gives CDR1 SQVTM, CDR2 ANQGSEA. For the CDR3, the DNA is TGCAGCGTTGAAAGTGGGGTGGATACGCAGTATTTT. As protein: CSVESGVDTQYF.

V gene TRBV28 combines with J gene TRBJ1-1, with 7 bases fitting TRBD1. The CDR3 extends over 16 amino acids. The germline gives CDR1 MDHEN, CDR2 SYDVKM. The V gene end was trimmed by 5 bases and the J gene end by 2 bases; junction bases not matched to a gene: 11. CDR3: CASSVQGYSANTEAFF. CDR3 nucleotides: TGTGCCAGCAGTGTACAGGGGTATTCGGCTAACACTGAAGCTTTCTTT. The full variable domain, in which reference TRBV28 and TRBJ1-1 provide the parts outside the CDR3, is DVKVTQSSRYLVKRTGEKVFLECVQDMDHENMFWYRQDPGLGLRLIYFSYDVKMKEKGDIPEGYSVSREKKERFSLILESASTNQTSMYLCASSVQGYSANTEAFFGQGTRLTVV.

The CDR3 spells CASSAGQFGREQYF. The DNA for the CDR3 is TGTGCCAGCAGCGCGGGTCAGTTTGGGCGCGAGCAGTACTTC. This chain links TRBV9 with TRBJ2-4; D unclear. The end of the DNA aligns better with TRBJ2-7, so the J call may be wrong. The CDR3 length is 14 residues. CDR1 and CDR2 (germline): SGDLS, YYNGEE.

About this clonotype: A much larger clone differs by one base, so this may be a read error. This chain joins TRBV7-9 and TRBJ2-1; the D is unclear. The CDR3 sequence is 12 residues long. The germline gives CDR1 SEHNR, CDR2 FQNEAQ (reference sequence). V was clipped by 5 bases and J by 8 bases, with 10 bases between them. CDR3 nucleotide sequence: TGTGCCAGCAGCCCCAGTGCGGATGAGCAGTTCTTC. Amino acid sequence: CASSPSADEQFF.

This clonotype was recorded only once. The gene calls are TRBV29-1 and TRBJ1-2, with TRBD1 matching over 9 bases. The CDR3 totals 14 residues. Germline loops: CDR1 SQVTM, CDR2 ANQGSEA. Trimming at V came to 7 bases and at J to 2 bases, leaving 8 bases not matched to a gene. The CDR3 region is CSASRDRENYGYTF. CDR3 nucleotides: TGCAGCGCCAGCAGGGACAGGGAGAACTATGGCTACACCTTC.

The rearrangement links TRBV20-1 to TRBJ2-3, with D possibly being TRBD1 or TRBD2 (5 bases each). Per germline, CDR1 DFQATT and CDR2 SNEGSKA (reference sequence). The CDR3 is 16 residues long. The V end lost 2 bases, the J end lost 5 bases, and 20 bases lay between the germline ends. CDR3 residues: CSARPFRDQPEDTQYF. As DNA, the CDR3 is TGCAGTGCTAGACCCTTCCGGGACCAACCCGAAGATACGCAGTATTTT.